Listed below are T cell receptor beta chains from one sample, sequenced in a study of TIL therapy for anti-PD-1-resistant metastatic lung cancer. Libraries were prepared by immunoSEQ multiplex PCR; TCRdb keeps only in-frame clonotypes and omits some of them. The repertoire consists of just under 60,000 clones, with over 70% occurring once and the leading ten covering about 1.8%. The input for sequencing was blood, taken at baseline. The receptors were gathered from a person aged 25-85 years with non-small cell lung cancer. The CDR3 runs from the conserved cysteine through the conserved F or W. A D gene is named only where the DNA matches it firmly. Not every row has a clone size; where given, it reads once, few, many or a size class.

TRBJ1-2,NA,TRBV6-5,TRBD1,TGTGCCAGCAGTTACCGTGGGACCGGGACAGATATCGGCTACACCTTC,CASSYRGTGTDIGYTF
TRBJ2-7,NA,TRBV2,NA,TGTGCCAGCAGTGAACAGGGATCCTACGAGCAGTACTTC,CASSEQGSYEQYF
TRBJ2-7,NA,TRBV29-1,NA,TGCAGCGTTGTGAGGTATTCAAACGAGCAGTACTTC,CSVVRYSNEQYF
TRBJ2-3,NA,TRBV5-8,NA,TGTGCCAGCAGCTTGTTCACGGGAATGACAGATACGCAGTATTTT,CASSLFTGMTDTQYF
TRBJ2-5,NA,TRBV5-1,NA,TGCGCCAGCAGCTTTACATCTCAAGAGACCCAGTACTTC,CASSFTSQETQYF
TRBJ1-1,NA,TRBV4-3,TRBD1,TGCGCCAGCAGGGGGGGCAGGGGGCCAGGTGAAGCTTTCTTT,CASRGGRGPGEAFF
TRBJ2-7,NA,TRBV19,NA,TGTGCCAGTAGTGCCGCTACCTCTCGAGAGCAGTACTTC,CASSAATSREQYF
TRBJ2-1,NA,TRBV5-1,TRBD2,TGCGCCAGCAGCTTGGACGGGGGGGCTGGCAATGAGCAGTTCTTC,CASSLDGGAGNEQFF
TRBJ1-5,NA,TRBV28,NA,TGTGCCAGCAGTTTTTTGTTAGGACAAGCGAATCAGCCCCAGCATTTT,CASSFLLGQANQPQHF
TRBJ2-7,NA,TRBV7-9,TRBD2,TGTGCCAGCAGCCGCCTTAGCGGGAGGCCGAGGTGCGAGCAGTACTTC,CASSRLSGRPRCEQYF
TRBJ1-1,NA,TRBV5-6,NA,TGTGCCAGCAGTGGGGGCATGAACACTGAAGCTTTCTTT,CASSGGMNTEAFF
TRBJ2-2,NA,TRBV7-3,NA,TGTGCCAGCAGCTGGGGGGCCACCGGGGAGCTGTTTTTT,CASSWGATGELFF
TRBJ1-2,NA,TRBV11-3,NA,TGTGCCAGCAGCTCCCAGGGTAACTCTAACTATGGCTACACCTTC,CASSSQGNSNYGYTF
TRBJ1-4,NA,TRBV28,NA,TGTGCCAGCCGCCCAAAAGGTGGGGCTGCAACTAATGAAAAACTGTTTTTT,CASRPKGGAATNEKLFF
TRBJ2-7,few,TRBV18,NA,TGTGCCAGCTCACTGACAGGTGGCGGCTACGAGCAGTACTTC,CASSLTGGGYEQYF
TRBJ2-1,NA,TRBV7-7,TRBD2,TGTGCCAGCAGCGGAATTAGCGGGGGGGCCCCTTTAAATGAGCAGTTCTTC,CASSGISGGAPLNEQFF
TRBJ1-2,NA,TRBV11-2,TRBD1,TGTGCCAGCAGCTCGGGACAGGGATCTTATGGCTACACCTTC,CASSSGQGSYGYTF
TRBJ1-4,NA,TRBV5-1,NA,TGCGCCAGCAGTTTGACAGCAACTAATGAAAAACTGTTTTTT,CASSLTATNEKLFF
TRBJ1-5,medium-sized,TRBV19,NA,TGTGCCAGTAAGGGGTCAGGGCCGGGAAATCAGCCCCAGCATTTT,CASKGSGPGNQPQHF
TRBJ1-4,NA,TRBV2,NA,TGTGCCAGCAGTGAAAACCGGGCAACTGGGGAAAAACTGTTTTTT,CASSENRATGEKLFF
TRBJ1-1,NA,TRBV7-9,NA,TGTGCCAGCAGCTCCTCAACAGGGTTTTCTGAAGCTTTCTTT,CASSSSTGFSEAFF
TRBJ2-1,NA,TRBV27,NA,TGTGCCAGCAGTTTCAACTACAATGAGCAGTTCTTC,CASSFNYNEQFF
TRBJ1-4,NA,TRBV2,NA,TGTGCCAGCAGTGTTCAGGTGTCTAATGAAAAACTGTTTTTT,CASSVQVSNEKLFF
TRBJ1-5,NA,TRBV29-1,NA,TGCAGCGTTGAACTGGGTAGCAGCAATCAGCCCCAGCATTTT,CSVELGSSNQPQHF
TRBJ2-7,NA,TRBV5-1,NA,TGCGCCAGCAGCTTGGGTCTGGACCCCTACGAGCAGTACTTC,CASSLGLDPYEQYF
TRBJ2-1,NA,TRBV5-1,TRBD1,TGCGCCAGCAGCGAAGGACAGGCCAGCTCCTACAATGAGCAGTTCTTC,CASSEGQASSYNEQFF
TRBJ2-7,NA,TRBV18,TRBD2,TGTGCCAGCTCCCCTGGGACTAGTTCTGGCGAGCAGTACTTC,CASSPGTSSGEQYF
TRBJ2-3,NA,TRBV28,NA,TGTGCCAGCAGTCGGCTAGCTCTCTCAGATACGCAGTATTTT,CASSRLALSDTQYF
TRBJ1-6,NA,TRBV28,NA,TGTGCCAGCGAAGGACGGATAAGCTCCTATAATTCACCCCTCCACTTT,CASEGRISSYNSPLHF
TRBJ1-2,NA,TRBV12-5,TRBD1,TGTGCTAGTGGTTTGCCCCTGGGGGGAGGGGACAGGGATGGCTACACCTTC,CASGLPLGGGDRDGYTF
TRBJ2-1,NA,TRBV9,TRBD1,TGTGCCAGCAGCGGACAGGGGCAAACCTACAATGAGCAGTTCTTC,CASSGQGQTYNEQFF
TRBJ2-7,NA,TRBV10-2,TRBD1,TGCGCCAGCAAGGCCGGGACAGAGCGCTACGAGCAGTACTTC,CASKAGTERYEQYF
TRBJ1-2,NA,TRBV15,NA,TGTGCCACCAGCAGAGATGAGGGGGGCAGGGATGATGGCTACACCTTC,CATSRDEGGRDDGYTF
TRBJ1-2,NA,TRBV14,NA,TGTGCCAGCAGCCAACAGCAACTGAACTATGGCTACACCTTC,CASSQQQLNYGYTF
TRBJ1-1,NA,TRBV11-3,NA,TGTGCCAGCAGCTTCGGGACGGATTCGAACACTGAAGCTTTCTTT,CASSFGTDSNTEAFF
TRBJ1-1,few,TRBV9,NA,TGTGCCAGCATGGCGGCGGCGAACACTGAAGCTTTCTTT,CASMAAANTEAFF
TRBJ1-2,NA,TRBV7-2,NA,TGTGCCAGCAGCTTAGATCCGGGGGTCGGCTACACCTTC,CASSLDPGVGYTF
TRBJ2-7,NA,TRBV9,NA,TGTGCCAGCAGCCCCGCCCGGACAACTGCCTACGAGCAGTACTTC,CASSPARTTAYEQYF
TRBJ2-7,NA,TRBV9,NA,TGTGCCAGCAGCGCCTCGGGGCGGGCATCCTACGAGCAGTACTTC,CASSASGRASYEQYF
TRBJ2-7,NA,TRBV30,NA,TGTGCCTGGAGCCTCGTAGGCGTGGACGAGCAGTACTTC,CAWSLVGVDEQYF
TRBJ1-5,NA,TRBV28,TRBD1,TGTGCCACTTCGAAGACAGGGATTAATCAGCCCCAGCATTTT,CATSKTGINQPQHF
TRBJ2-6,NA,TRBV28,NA,TGTGCCAGCAGTCGACAAAGTTCTGGGGCCAACGTCCTGACTTTC,CASSRQSSGANVLTF